This T cell receptor beta chain was identified during a study of shared clonotypes between healthy human individuals (dated by TCRdb to 2020 to 2022). Background for the entire study: A couple of women and a few men aged 18 to 49 years were included in the cohort. For each donor, three plates each were used for CD4 naive and CD4 memory, two plates were used for CD8 naive, and one plate was used for CD8 memory. Between about 0.8 and 9 billion PBMCs per donor were obtained by leukapheresis. Libraries were prepared and TCR repertoires were sequenced by different laboratories using diverse techniques, in order to increase sequencing depth and limit assay-specific biases. The study deeply sequenced blood TCR repertoires of about 5 healthy adults to estimate repertoire size and the extent of clonotype sharing between individuals. Results the study describes overall, beyond this receptor: Because the study included a small number of donors, the genetic and exposure-history diversity represented was limited. Across four donors, 5% to 6% of naive CD4, over 3% of naive CD8, 2.3% of memory CD4, and approximately 0.4% of memory CD8 clonotypes were shared. Sampling was restricted to blood, and TCR repertoires in tissues likely differ from the TCR repertoires found in blood. Compared with non-shared clonotypes, the clonotypes found in all four sorted-subset donors had higher generation probabilities. Larger estimated clonotype richness was generally found for naive subsets than for memory subsets. Even with the large sequencing depth, rarefaction of the sorted-subset datasets indicated that sequencing was incomplete. Based on pairwise subsampling, the degree of clonotype sharing among donors was expected to be affected by sequencing depth.

As to this clone: Its antigen remains unidentified. No much larger clonotype is one base removed from it; base qualities were not supplied.

CD8 naive samples consisted of CD45RO-negative cells that were positively selected for CCR7, yielding a CD45RA+CCR7+ population without TemRA cells. Healthy HIV-negative adults with no recently reported acute infections or vaccinations were included as donors. Every donor was a Caucasian adult living in Nashville, Tennessee, USA. Blood was collected by leukapheresis, and PBMCs were isolated by Ficoll-Histopaque density gradient centrifugation and then cryopreserved in liquid nitrogen vapor phase. Analytical flow cytometry was used to check the purity and quantity of each magnetically sorted T cell population. From each sorted fraction, genomic DNA was isolated and quantified by UV absorbance on a Nanodrop 2000c. Counted from cysteine to phenylalanine, this CDR3 has 16 amino acids. Kept here is only the CDR3 DNA, which spans 48 bases and is read in frame from base 1. Based on the germline V gene, the CDR1 and CDR2 sequences are SQVTM and ANQGSEA. The junction shows trimming of 4 bases on V and 6 bases on J, plus 23 bases between the germline ends.

Using the deep immunoSEQ assay, multiplex PCR amplified TCR CDR3 regions from genomic DNA. For each cell subset, the extracted genomic DNA was distributed evenly across all wells of several immunoSEQ 96-well plates, and each plate served as one replicate. For sorted subsets, roughly 0.2 ug genomic DNA, equal to some 30,000 T cell genomes, was loaded into each replicate PCR. Purified libraries were measured with a Qubit 3.0 fluorometer, size-checked on a Bioanalyzer 2100, and measured again with the KAPA Library Quantification kit. Every immunoSEQ 96-well plate was sequenced on a dedicated single-read 150-cycle Illumina NextSeq 550 flow cell. From the authors' description of their analysis: Because the immunoSEQ output held only junctional sequences and lacked quality scores, the filtering could not match the filtering applied to full-length reads. To assign V/J genes and CDR3, sequences were annotated against IMGT germline references using PyIR, a Python wrapper for IgBLAST v1.9. Any read was removed if the V/J assignment was weak (E-value above 1e-6), the CDR3 was missing, or the read contained stop codons, out-of-frame junctions, or ambiguous translated residues. A V3J clonotype was defined by an identical inferred V gene, J gene, and CDR3 amino acid sequence. Percentage overlap between repertoires was calculated by dividing the number of shared unique clonotypes by the size of the smaller repertoire. Three approaches were used to assess repertoire richness: RTK rarefaction, the Chao1 estimator, and Recon v2.1 estimates of unobserved clonotypes. For all TCRbeta clonotypes obtained by the gDNA method from several donors, generation probabilities were computed with OLGA. This is the immuneACCESS table as TCRdb keeps it, with only in-frame sequences that have V and J called. A part of the clones is gone; compared with another copy, unresolved V genes explain less than half, and the rest is unexplained. The DNA gave D and trimming, while V, J and clone size come from that table. A total of roughly 590,000 clones appear in this sample, 95% to 96% of them only once. 0.11% of the sample lies in the top ten.

Sequenced: naive CD8+ T cells sorted from blood. What this sample's cell subset or site label stands for: CD45RA+CCR7+. Here the chain combines TRBV29-1 and TRBJ2-3, with the D gene too uncertain to name. This TCR was recovered from a woman aged 30 to 39 in good health. The CDR3 region has the sequence CSVADLPVAFPDTQYF. The DNA sequence is TGCAGCGTTGCAGACCTACCGGTCGCTTTCCCCGATACGCAGTATTTT.